The 5 T cell receptor beta chains listed next were all sequenced from one sample in a study of metastatic and nonmetastatic thyroid tumors. TCRdb re-analyzed the PCR reads using MiXCR. The table includes about 48,000 clones, roughly a fifth detected once. Until they underwent thyroid surgery, no patient had received any treatment. The sample was blood. All receptors come from a male donor with papillary thyroid cancer or a benign thyroid nodule (not recorded which). Some clones in this sample may be carry-over from other donors' samples.

In the case of this clone: A junction end diverges from the germline sequence, so it may reflect a read error. This chain joins TRBV6-5 and TRBJ1-1, with D possibly matching TRBD1 (5 bases). Germline V gene sequence: CDR1 MNHEY, CDR2 SVGAGI. The CDR3 spans 13 residues. The CDR3 is CSSRLREGSEAFF. DNA for the CDR3: TGTTCCAGCAGATTACGTGAGGGGTCTGAAGCTTTCTTT.

This clone was counted ten times or more. V usage is TRBV27 and J usage is TRBJ2-5; D is possibly TRBD1 (5 bases). CDR1 and CDR2 (germline): MNHEY, SMNVEV (reference sequence). V shed 5 bases and J shed 0 bases, with 13 bases lying between them. The CDR3 is made up of 15 amino acids. CDR3 sequence reads: CASSPRTPYQETQYF. DNA of the CDR3: TGTGCCAGCAGTCCTCGGACACCGTACCAAGAGACCCAGTACTTC.

This clone was observed many times. The chain couples TRBV18 to TRBJ2-1; 13 nucleotides align to TRBD2. Per the germline V gene, CDR1 is KGHSH and CDR2 is LQKENI. The CDR3 spans 16 residues. Unmatched junction bases numbered 5, after V lost 5 bases and J lost 4 bases. DNA of the CDR3: TGTGCCAGCTCATACGGGACTAGCGGGAAATACAATGAGCAGTTCTTC. Its protein is CASSYGTSGKYNEQFF.

This clone has a handful of counts. This sample also contains other DNA sequences that code for the same CDR3. The rearrangement uses TRBV30 and TRBJ1-5, with 9 bases identical to TRBD1. CDR1 is GTSNPN, CDR2 SVGIG, per germline (reference sequence). After removal of 5 bases from V and 2 bases from J, the junction contained 4 bases not matched to a gene. The CDR3 contains 14 residues. CDR3 bases: TGTGCCTGGGACAGGGGGATTGGCAATCAGCCCCAGCATTTT. Encoded protein: CAWDRGIGNQPQHF.

The chain has TRBV6-4 and TRBJ1-5, with 8 bases identical to TRBD1. Trimming took 7 bases from V and 1 from J; bases not matched to a gene: 6. Germline assignment: CDR1 MRHNA and CDR2 SNTAGT. This CDR3 is built from 15 residues. CDR3 sequence reads: CASTQQGVSNQPQHF. In nucleotides, the CDR3 is TGTGCCAGCACCCAACAGGGGGTGAGCAATCAGCCCCAGCATTTT.